The entry below gives a single TCR beta chain sequence along with its context. This table comes from immunoSEQ multiplex PCR, and its TCRdb copy is limited to in-frame clones, with some not included. The repertoire holds roughly 35,000 clones, with about nine tenths as singletons. This entry is derived from a study of blood T cell repertoires in COVID-19. V was pared by 0 bases and J by 6 bases, with 12 bases between. In germline, CDR1 is MNHEY, CDR2 SMNVEV (reference sequence). The CDR3 loop spans 15 amino acids. Sample: peripheral blood. The receptor's source is a man between 50 and 59 years old with active or convalescent COVID-19. The V call is TRBV27, the J call TRBJ2-1, with D maybe TRBD2 (6 bases). CDR3 sequence reads: CASSLSMGGVNEQFF. The CDR3 DNA follows: TGTGCCAGCAGTTTATCGATGGGGGGAGTCAATGAGCAGTTCTTC.